The next 21 T cell receptor beta chains were all read from a single sample in a study of graft-versus-host responses after intestinal transplantation. The method was immunoSEQ multiplex PCR; TCRdb's version includes in-frame clones alone and lacks a portion of them. The sample gives approximately 11,000 clones, roughly 93% of which show up once; 20% to 25% is in the top ten. Sequenced here: PBMCs, sampled 109 days after intestinal transplant. The receptors shown here come from a human patient who received an intestinal transplant, so some T cells may come from the graft donor.

This chain links TRBV7-2 with TRBJ1-6; D is ambiguous. Germline V gene data show CDR1 as SGHTA and CDR2 as FQGNSA. The CDR3 runs to 16 residues. V lost 5 bases to trimming and J lost 7 bases, with 18 bases between them. In DNA, the CDR3 is TGTGCCAGCAGCAACGCTCTCCAGGCGGAGAATTCACCCCTCCACTTT. Translating gives CASSNALQAENSPLHF. Full variable domain (missing parts from reference TRBV7-2 and TRBJ1-6): GAGVSQSPSNKVTEKGKDVELRCDPISGHTALYWYRQSLGQGLEFLIYFQGNSAPDKSGLPSDRFSAERTGGSVSTLTIQRTQQEDSAVYLCASSNALQAENSPLHFGNGTRLTVT.

This clone appeared a single time. V gene TRBV7-6 combines with J gene TRBJ2-3; unclear D gene. V was pared by 1 base and J by 2 bases, with 4 bases between. Germline-derived CDR1 and CDR2 are SGHVS and FNYEAQ. The CDR3 has 13 amino acids. The CDR3 reads CASSLVPTDTQYF. In DNA form, the CDR3 reads TGTGCCAGCAGCTTAGTACCCACAGATACGCAGTATTTT.

The V gene is TRBV27, the J gene TRBJ2-1; 7 bases align to TRBD2. Germline CDR1 is MNHEY and CDR2 is SMNVEV (reference sequence). Unmatched junction bases numbered 7, after V lost 1 base and J lost 7 bases. The CDR3 length is 15 residues. The CDR3 DNA reads TGTGCCAGCAGTTTATTCCGCGGGAGCAAAAATGAGCAGTTCTTC. Translating it yields CASSLFRGSKNEQFF.

This sequence joins TRBV7-9 and TRBJ2-5; TRBD1 matches 8 bases. Germline assignment: CDR1 SEHNR and CDR2 FQNEAQ (reference sequence). The length of the CDR3 is 15 residues. With 5 bases clipped from V and 5 bases from J, the junction kept 10 bases outside the gene matches. As DNA, the CDR3 is TGTGCCAGCAGCACTACAAGGACAGGGCGGGAGACCCAGTACTTC. It codes for CASSTTRTGRETQYF.

The gene calls are TRBV2 and TRBJ1-5, with D tentatively TRBD1 (5 bases). Trimming left V 3 bases short and J 2 bases short, with 11 bases between. Germline CDR1 and CDR2: SNHLY and FYNNEI. This CDR3 region has 15 residues. The CDR3 DNA is TGTGCCAGCAGTGAGGGGCAGGGCGGCAATCAGCCCCAGCATTTT. Residues: CASSEGQGGNQPQHF. Complete variable domain (other parts from reference TRBV2 and TRBJ1-5): EPEVTQTPSHQVTQMGQEVILRCVPISNHLYFYWYRQILGQKVEFLVSFYNNEISEKSEIFDDQFSVERPDGSNFTLKIRSTKLEDSAMYFCASSEGQGGNQPQHFGDGTRLSIL.

This chain links TRBV28 with TRBJ2-1; tentatively, D is TRBD2 (5 bases). The length of the CDR3 is 16 residues. Per germline, CDR1 MDHEN and CDR2 SYDVKM. The V and J ends lost 0 bases and 0 bases respectively, with 9 bases between them. For the CDR3, the DNA is TGTGCCAGCAGTTTATGGAGGGAAAGCTCCTACAATGAGCAGTTCTTC. Translation gives CASSLWRESSYNEQFF.

The rearrangement uses TRBV7-7 and TRBJ2-7; no firm D call. Trimming stripped 1 base from V and 5 bases from J, with 9 bases between. Germline values: CDR1 SSHAT, CDR2 FNYEAQ (reference sequence). The CDR3 is 13 residues long. The CDR3: CASSLERTHEQYF. As DNA, the CDR3 is TGTGCCAGCAGCTTAGAGCGTACTCACGAGCAGTACTTC.

This clone was picked up one time. The genes are TRBV7-9 and TRBJ2-3; 7 bases fit TRBD2. The CDR3 length is 16 residues. CDR1 and CDR2 from the germline V gene are SEHNR and FQNEAQ (reference sequence). With V trimmed by 3 bases and J by 4 bases, 10 bases remained unmatched. CDR3 amino acids: CASSFPGGRSADTQYF. The CDR3 bases are TGTGCCAGCAGCTTTCCGGGCGGGAGATCGGCAGATACGCAGTATTTT.

The chain has TRBV7-7 and TRBJ2-1; D is uncertain. Germline V gives CDR1 SSHAT, CDR2 FNYEAQ (reference sequence). Trimming removed 5 bases at V and 5 bases at J, with 10 bases between. The CDR3 length is 13 residues. CDR3 protein: CASSPTANNEQFF. As DNA, the CDR3 is TGTGCCAGCAGCCCTACAGCGAACAATGAGCAGTTCTTC.

Remarks on this clone: The same CDR3 is also encoded by other DNA sequences in this sample. The chain links TRBV9 to TRBJ2-7; a possible D gene is TRBD1 (6 bases). Trimming removed 0 bases from V and 3 bases from J, with 10 bases in between. There are 14 residues in the CDR3. Germline CDR1 is SGDLS and CDR2 is YYNGEE. CDR3 bases: TGTGCCAGCAGCGTAGGGGGGCCAAGCTACGAGCAGTACTTC. Amino acid sequence: CASSVGGPSYEQYF.

The chain has TRBV7-2 and TRBJ1-2, with 7 nucleotides matching TRBD1. The trim removed 4 bases at V and 2 bases at J, leaving 7 bases unmatched. The germline CDR1 and CDR2 sequences are SGHTA and FQGNSA. The length of the CDR3 is 15 residues. CDR3 in DNA: TGTGCCAGCAGCTCCCGGACAGGCGGAAACTATGGCTACACCTTC. As protein: CASSSRTGGNYGYTF.

The J gene is TRBJ2-1, the V gene TRBV9; 10 positions agree with TRBD2. The J segment lost 6 bases and the V segment lost 3 bases, leaving 3 bases of the junction unmatched. Germline assignment: CDR1 SGDLS and CDR2 YYNGEE. The CDR3 has 14 amino acids. CDR3 DNA sequence: TGTGCCAGCAGCGCCAGGACTAGCGGCAATGAGCAGTTCTTC. The encoded protein is CASSARTSGNEQFF.

The V call is TRBV28, the J call TRBJ2-7; D gene unclear. The CDR3 runs 15 residues. The germline gives CDR1 MDHEN, CDR2 SYDVKM. V was clipped by 3 bases and J by 2 bases, with 14 bases between them. CDR3 DNA sequence: TGTGCCAGCAGTTTTTCGGCCCCACGAACCTACGAGCAGTACTTC. Amino acid sequence: CASSFSAPRTYEQYF.

The V call is TRBV5-6, the J call TRBJ1-5, with D perhaps TRBD1 (6 bases). The CDR3 runs 15 residues. Trimming pared 2 bases from V and 0 bases from J, leaving 9 bases between. CDR1 is SGHDT, CDR2 YYEEEE, per germline. The CDR3, as DNA: TGTGCCAGCAGCTTCGGACAGCTTAGCAATCAGCCCCAGCATTTT. Its protein product is CASSFGQLSNQPQHF.

The rearrangement links TRBV6-5 to TRBJ1-5; D is ambiguous. Germline CDR1 reads MNHEY; CDR2 reads SVGAGI. CDR3 size: 13 residues. The V gene lost 6 bases and the J gene lost 6 bases, with 12 bases spanning the gap. The CDR3 sequence: CASSLQAGQPQHF. The CDR3, as DNA: TGTGCCAGCAGCCTCCAGGCGGGTCAGCCCCAGCATTTT.

There are a few counts of this clone. This chain's CDR3 is CSVEKGEGVAADTQYF. The CDR3 region has the DNA TGCAGCGTTGAAAAGGGGGAGGGGGTGGCTGCAGATACGCAGTATTTT. The V and J genes are TRBV29-1 and TRBJ2-3, with D possibly TRBD2 on 7 matching bases. The CDR3 totals 16 residues. Germline loops: CDR1 SQVTM, CDR2 ANQGSEA. V dropped 2 bases and J dropped 4 bases, with 19 bases sitting between them.

The genes are TRBV7-9 and TRBJ1-1; D is undetermined. Trimming left V 1 base short and J 10 bases short, with 13 bases between. The length of the CDR3 is 13 residues. Germline V gene sequence: CDR1 SEHNR, CDR2 FQNEAQ (reference sequence). CDR3 sequence: CASSLEGRGGAFF. CDR3 bases: TGTGCCAGCAGCTTAGAAGGACGGGGTGGAGCTTTCTTT.

The CDR3 protein is CASSLAFGDRVGQYF. The CDR3 nucleotides are TGTGCCAGCAGCTTAGCCTTTGGGGACAGGGTGGGACAGTACTTC. The chain has TRBV7-8 and TRBJ2-7; 9 bases align to TRBD1. Germline trimming cut 0 bases from V and 10 bases from J; bases unmatched to any gene: 10. Germline lookup yields CDR1 SGHVS and CDR2 FQNEAQ. The CDR3 length is 15 residues.

V and J are TRBV5-1 and TRBJ2-1, with 8 bases that match TRBD2. CDR1 and CDR2 (germline): SGHRS, YFSETQ. V dropped 0 bases and J dropped 2; count of bases not matched to a gene: 4. The CDR3 has 16 amino acids. DNA for the CDR3: TGCGCCAGCAGCTTGGTGGCGGGAGGACCCTACAATGAGCAGTTCTTC. Its protein product is CASSLVAGGPYNEQFF. Full variable domain (outside the CDR3, taken from reference TRBV5-1 and TRBJ2-1): KAGVTQTPRYLIKTRGQQVTLSCSPISGHRSVSWYQQTPGQGLQFLFEYFSETQRNKGNFPGRFSGRQFSNSRSEMNVSTLELGDSALYLCASSLVAGGPYNEQFFGPGTRLTVL.

The chain employs TRBV5-1 and TRBJ2-1; D is uncertain. CDR3 length: 14 residues. V was shortened by 4 bases and J by 7 bases, with 15 bases between the two germline ends. CDR1 and CDR2 from the germline V gene are SGHRS and YFSETQ. Here the CDR3 DNA reads TGCGCCAGCAGCCTCGAGGACGTGGGAAATGAGCAGTTCTTC. Encoded protein: CASSLEDVGNEQFF.

This chain uses TRBV30 with TRBJ1-4; possibly TRBD1 for D (5 bases). V was shortened by 2 bases and J by 8 bases, with 21 bases between the two germline ends. Germline V CDR1 and CDR2: GTSNPN, SVGIG (reference sequence). This CDR3 spans 16 amino acids. The CDR3 nucleotides read TGTGCCTGGAGTCCCCTGGGGGACTTAGGTTGGGAAAAACTGTTTTTT. Translation: CAWSPLGDLGWEKLFF.